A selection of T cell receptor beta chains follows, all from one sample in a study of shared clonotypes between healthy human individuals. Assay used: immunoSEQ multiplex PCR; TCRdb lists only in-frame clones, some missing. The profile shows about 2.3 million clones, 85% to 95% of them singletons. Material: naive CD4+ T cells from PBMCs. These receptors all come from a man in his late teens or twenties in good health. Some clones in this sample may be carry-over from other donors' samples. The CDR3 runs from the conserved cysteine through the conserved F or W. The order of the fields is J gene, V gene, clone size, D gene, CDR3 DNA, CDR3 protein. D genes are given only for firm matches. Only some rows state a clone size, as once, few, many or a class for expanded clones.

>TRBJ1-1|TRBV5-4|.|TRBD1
TGTGCCAGCAGCTTAACCAGGGGGAGTACTGAAGCTTTCTTT
CASSLTRGSTEAFF
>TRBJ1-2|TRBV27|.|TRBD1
TGTGCCAGCAGCTTAGGGACAGGGAACTATGGCTACACCTTC
CASSLGTGNYGYTF
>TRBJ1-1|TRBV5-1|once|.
TGCGCCAGCAGCAGGATTCCGGGAGGTACTGAAGCTTTCTTT
CASSRIPGGTEAFF
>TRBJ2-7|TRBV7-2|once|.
TGTGCCAGCAGCTTAGATTGGGGGACCTACGAGCAGTACTTC
CASSLDWGTYEQYF
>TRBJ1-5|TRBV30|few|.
TGTGCCTGGAGCACGGAGAGCAATCAGCCCCAGCATTTT
CAWSTESNQPQHF
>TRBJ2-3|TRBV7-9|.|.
TGTGCCAGCCATTCGGGGCGGGACGGCACAGATACGCAGTATTTT
CASHSGRDGTDTQYF
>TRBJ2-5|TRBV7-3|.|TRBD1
TGTGCCAGCAGCTTAGGCCACCGGACAGGGCGAGAGACCCAGTACTTC
CASSLGHRTGRETQYF
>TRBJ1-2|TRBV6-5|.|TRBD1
TGTGCCAGCAGTCGACAGGGGAACTATGGCTACACCTTC
CASSRQGNYGYTF
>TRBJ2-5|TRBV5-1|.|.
TGCGCCAGCAGCGGGGACAATTTAGAGACCCAGTACTTC
CASSGDNLETQYF
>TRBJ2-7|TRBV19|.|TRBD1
TGTGCCAGTAGTGTTGGGACAGTACTTGGCGAGCAGTACTTC
CASSVGTVLGEQYF
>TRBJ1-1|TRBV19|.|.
TGTGCCAGTAGGTCCCCTCCACAGCACACTGAAGCTTTCTTT
CASRSPPQHTEAFF
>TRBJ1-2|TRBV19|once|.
TGTGCCAGTAGAATAACCCTTAGGGATGGCTACACCTTC
CASRITLRDGYTF
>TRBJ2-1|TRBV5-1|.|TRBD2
TGCGCCAGCAGCTTGGTTCGGGCTAGCGGGAGCTTACTCAATGAGCAGTTCTTC
CASSLVRASGSLLNEQFF
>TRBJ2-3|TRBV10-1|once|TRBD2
TGCGCCAGCAGTCAGCTTAGCGGGAGAACCACAGATACGCAGTATTTT
CASSQLSGRTTDTQYF
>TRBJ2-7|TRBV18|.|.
TGTGCCAGCTCACCTAATTCCCCTTACGAGCAGTACTTC
CASSPNSPYEQYF
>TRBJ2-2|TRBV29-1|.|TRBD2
TGCAGCGCCAGAAGGACTAGCGATAATGGCGGGGAGCTGTTTTTT
CSARRTSDNGGELFF
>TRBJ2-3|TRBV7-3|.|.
TGTGCCAGCAGCTCTCGGGGGAACCGTGATACGCAGTATTTT
CASSSRGNRDTQYF
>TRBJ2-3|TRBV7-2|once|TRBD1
TGTGCCAGCAGCAGGGACAGAATGAGCACAGATACGCAGTATTTT
CASSRDRMSTDTQYF
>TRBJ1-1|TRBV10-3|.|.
TGTGCCAGCAATCCGTCGAGGACAGTAGAGACTGAAGCTTTCTTT
CASNPSRTVETEAFF
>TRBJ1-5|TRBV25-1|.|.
TGTGCCAGCACCTCATCTGGGGGTATCAGGCATTTT
CASTSSGGIRHF
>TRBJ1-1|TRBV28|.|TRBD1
TGTGCCAGCAGTTTATACGGCCTAAACCGGGACAGGGAGAGGACTGAAGCTTTCTTT
CASSLYGLNRDRERTEAFF
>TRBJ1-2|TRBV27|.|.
TGTGCCAGCAGTAATGCCCGGACAGCAGCTAACTATGGCTACACCTTC
CASSNARTAANYGYTF
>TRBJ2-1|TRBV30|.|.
TGTGCCTGGAGTCCGACCGGAGAGCAGTTCTTC
CAWSPTGEQFF
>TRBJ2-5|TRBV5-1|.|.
TGCGCCAGCAGCTCCTTGCAAGAGACCCAGTACTTC
CASSSLQETQYF
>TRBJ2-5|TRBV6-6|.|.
TGTGCCAGCAGTTCGACGTGGAGGGCTGGGGAGACCCAGTACTTC
CASSSTWRAGETQYF
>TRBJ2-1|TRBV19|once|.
TGTGCCAGTAGTATTGGGGTCCACAATGAGCAGTTCTTC
CASSIGVHNEQFF
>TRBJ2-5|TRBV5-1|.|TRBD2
TGCGCCAGCACGTACGGACTAGCGGGAGTTGGTACAGAGACCCAGTACTTC
CASTYGLAGVGTETQYF
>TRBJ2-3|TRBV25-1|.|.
TGTGCCAGCAGTGAATCTGGGACTTCCTCCACAGATACGCAGTATTTT
CASSESGTSSTDTQYF
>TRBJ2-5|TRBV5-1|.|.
TGCGCCAGCAGCTTGATGTTTGGGGAGACCCAGTACTTC
CASSLMFGETQYF
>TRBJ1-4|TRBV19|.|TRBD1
TGTGCCAGTAGTATCCAGGGGGCGACTAATGAAAAACTGTTTTTT
CASSIQGATNEKLFF
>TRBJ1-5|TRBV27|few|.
TGTGCCAGCAGTCCTTCAGTAGGGTGGAATCAGCCCCAGCATTTT
CASSPSVGWNQPQHF
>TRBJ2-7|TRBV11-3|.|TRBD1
TGTGCCAGCAGCTCCACCGGGACAGGGGAAGTCGAGCAGTACTTC
CASSSTGTGEVEQYF
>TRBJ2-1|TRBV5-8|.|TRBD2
TGTGCCAGCAGCTTGGCTAGCGGGAGGGCGAATGAGCAGTTCTTC
CASSLASGRANEQFF
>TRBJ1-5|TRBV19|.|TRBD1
TGTGCCAGTAGAGACAGGGTAAGCAATCAGCCCCAGCATTTT
CASRDRVSNQPQHF
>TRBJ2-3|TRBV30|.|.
TGTGCCTGGACCTCAGGAGTGCCAGATACGCAGTATTTT
CAWTSGVPDTQYF
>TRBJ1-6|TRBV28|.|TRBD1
TGTGCCAGCAGTCCCCATGGGACAGGGAATTCACCCCTCCACTTT
CASSPHGTGNSPLHF
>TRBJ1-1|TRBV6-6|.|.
TGTGCTATCCAGGACACCCTAAGGGAGGCTTTCTTT
CAIQDTLREAFF
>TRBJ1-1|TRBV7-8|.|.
TGTGCCAGCAGCTTAGTTGGTCCGAACACTGAAGCTTTCTTT
CASSLVGPNTEAFF
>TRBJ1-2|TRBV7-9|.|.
TGTGCCAGCAGCTTCGAAGTTGGATATGGCTACACCTTC
CASSFEVGYGYTF
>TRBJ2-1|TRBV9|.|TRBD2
TGTGCCAGCAGCGCCCGGCTAGCGGGATTTGAGCAGTTCTTC
CASSARLAGFEQFF
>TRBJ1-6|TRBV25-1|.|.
TGTGCCAGCAGTGGTCAGGGTGAGGGTTCACCCCTCCACTTT
CASSGQGEGSPLHF